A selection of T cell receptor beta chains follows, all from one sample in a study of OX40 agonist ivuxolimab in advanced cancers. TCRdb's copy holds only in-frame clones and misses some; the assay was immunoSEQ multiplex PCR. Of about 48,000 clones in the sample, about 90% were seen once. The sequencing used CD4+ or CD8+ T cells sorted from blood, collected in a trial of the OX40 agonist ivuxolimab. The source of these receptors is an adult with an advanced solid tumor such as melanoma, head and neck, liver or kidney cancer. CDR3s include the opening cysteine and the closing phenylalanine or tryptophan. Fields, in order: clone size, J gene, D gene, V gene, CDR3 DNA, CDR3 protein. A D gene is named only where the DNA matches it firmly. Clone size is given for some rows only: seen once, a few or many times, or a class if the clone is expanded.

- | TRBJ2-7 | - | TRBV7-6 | TGTGCCAGCTCCTTGACGGACAAATCGGAGCAGTACTTC | CASSLTDKSEQYF
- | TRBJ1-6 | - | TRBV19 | TGTGCCAGTAGTATCGCCGGATTCGGGTCACCCCTCCACTTT | CASSIAGFGSPLHF
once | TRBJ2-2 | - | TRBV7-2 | TGTGCCAGCAGCCCCGAGTGGGGAGCCGGGGAGCTGTTTTTT | CASSPEWGAGELFF
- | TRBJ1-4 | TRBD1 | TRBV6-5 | TGTGCCAGCCAGGGGGCGAATGAAAAACTGTTTTTT | CASQGANEKLFF
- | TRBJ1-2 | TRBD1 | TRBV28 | TGTGCCAGCAGCTTCCCCAAGAGTACAGGGGGCTCGGGTGGCTACACCTTC | CASSFPKSTGGSGGYTF
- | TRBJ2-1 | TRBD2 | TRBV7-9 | TGTGCCAGCAGCTTAGAACGCGGGGGGGCCGACAATGAGCAGTTCTTC | CASSLERGGADNEQFF
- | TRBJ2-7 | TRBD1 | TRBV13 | TGTGCCAGCAGCTTAGGTGACAGGGGTCAGTACTTC | CASSLGDRGQYF
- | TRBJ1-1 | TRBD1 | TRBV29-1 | TGCAGCGCTAAACAGGGGGCGGACACTGAAGCTTTCTTT | CSAKQGADTEAFF
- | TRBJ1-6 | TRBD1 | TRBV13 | TGTGCCAGCAGCGAGGGGACAGGGGATAATTCACCCCTCCACTTT | CASSEGTGDNSPLHF
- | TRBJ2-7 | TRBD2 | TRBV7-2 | TGTGCCAGCAGCCCCGGACTAGCGCTTTCCTACGAGCAGTACTTC | CASSPGLALSYEQYF
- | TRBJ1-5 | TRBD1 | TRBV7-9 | TGTGCCAGCAGCTTAAGTATGTCGGGACAGGGGGCGAATCAGCCCCAGCATTTT | CASSLSMSGQGANQPQHF
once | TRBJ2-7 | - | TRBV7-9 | TGTGCCAGCAGCCTGGTCGAAGGGGCAGGGAAGGAGGAGCAGTACTTC | CASSLVEGAGKEEQYF
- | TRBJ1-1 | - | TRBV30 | TGTGCCTGGAGTGTACTATCGAACACTGAAGCTTTCTTT | CAWSVLSNTEAFF
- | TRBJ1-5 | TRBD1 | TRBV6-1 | TGTGCCAGTCGGGACAGGTCTGGCAATCAGCCCCAGCATTTT | CASRDRSGNQPQHF
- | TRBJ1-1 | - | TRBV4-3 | TGCGCCAGCAGCCAATCGGGTTTTTTAATGAACACTGAAGCTTTCTTT | CASSQSGFLMNTEAFF
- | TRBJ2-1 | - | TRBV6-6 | TGTGCCAGCAGGGCCGACAGGAACAATGAGCAGTTCTTC | CASRADRNNEQFF
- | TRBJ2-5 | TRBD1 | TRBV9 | TGTGCCAGCAGCGGACAGGGGCGAGAGACCCAGTACTTC | CASSGQGRETQYF
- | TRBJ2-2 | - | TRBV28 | TGTGCCAGCAGTTTGGTCAGGGCAGGGGAGCTGTTTTTT | CASSLVRAGELFF
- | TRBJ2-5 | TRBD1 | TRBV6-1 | TGTGCCAGCAGCGCCGGGACAGGGGGAGAGACCCAGTACTTC | CASSAGTGGETQYF
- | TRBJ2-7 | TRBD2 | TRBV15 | TGTGCCACCAGCAGAGCGCGGGGGGCCCTTACCTACGAGCAGTACTTC | CATSRARGALTYEQYF
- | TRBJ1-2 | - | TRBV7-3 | TGTGCCAGCAGCCCCCTCTCGGCAGGGTTTGACTATGGCTACACCTTC | CASSPLSAGFDYGYTF
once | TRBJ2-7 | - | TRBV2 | TGTGCCAGCAAGGACCCCTACGAGCAGTACTTC | CASKDPYEQYF
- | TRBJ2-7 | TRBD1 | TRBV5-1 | TGCGCCAGCAGTCTGGACAGGGACGGGTACGAGCAGTACTTC | CASSLDRDGYEQYF
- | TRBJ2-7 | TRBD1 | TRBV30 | TGTGCCTGGAGCCCGGGACAGGGTTCCTACGAGCAGTACTTC | CAWSPGQGSYEQYF
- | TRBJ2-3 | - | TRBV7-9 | TGTGCCAGCAGCTCCGGGACCACCCGGGATACGCAGTATTTT | CASSSGTTRDTQYF
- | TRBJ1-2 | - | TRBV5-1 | TGCGCCAGCAGCTTACAAAACAACTATGGCTACACCTTC | CASSLQNNYGYTF